This TCR beta chain derives from a study of Ad26.COV2.S vaccination and SARS-CoV-2 variants. General study results and limits: Ad26.COV2.S recipients had broader spike-specific TCRs (P = 0.0014). A substantial breadth of spike-specific CD8+ and CD4+ T cell responses after vaccination has been reported. Recipients of either vaccine or placebo displayed similar breadth of non-spike TCRs.

This clone showed up just once. The antigen is not known. Generated by immunoSEQ multiplex PCR, the TCRdb table keeps only in-frame clones and is missing some. The sample carries more than 300,000 clones, about 86% recorded once. Treatment described: over 15 received Ad26.COV2.S at low or high dose, single or two shots; several received placebo; per-sample allocation not given. The study sampled participants on day 63 after the first vaccine or placebo injection. The CDR3 is 12 residues long. Germline V gene data show CDR1 as SGHRS and CDR2 as YFSETQ. Trimming took off 3 bases at V and 11 bases at J, with 14 bases between the two ends.

The sequencing used peripheral blood, collected in a trial of Ad26.COV2.S vaccine versus placebo. V is TRBV5-1 and J is TRBJ1-2, with D hard to call. The sequence was collected from a person aged 18 to 65 who received the Ad26.COV2.S COVID-19 vaccine or a placebo. The CDR3, as DNA: TGCGCCAGCAGCTCGCACCAGGAAGGTTACACCTTC. Its translation: CASSSHQEGYTF.